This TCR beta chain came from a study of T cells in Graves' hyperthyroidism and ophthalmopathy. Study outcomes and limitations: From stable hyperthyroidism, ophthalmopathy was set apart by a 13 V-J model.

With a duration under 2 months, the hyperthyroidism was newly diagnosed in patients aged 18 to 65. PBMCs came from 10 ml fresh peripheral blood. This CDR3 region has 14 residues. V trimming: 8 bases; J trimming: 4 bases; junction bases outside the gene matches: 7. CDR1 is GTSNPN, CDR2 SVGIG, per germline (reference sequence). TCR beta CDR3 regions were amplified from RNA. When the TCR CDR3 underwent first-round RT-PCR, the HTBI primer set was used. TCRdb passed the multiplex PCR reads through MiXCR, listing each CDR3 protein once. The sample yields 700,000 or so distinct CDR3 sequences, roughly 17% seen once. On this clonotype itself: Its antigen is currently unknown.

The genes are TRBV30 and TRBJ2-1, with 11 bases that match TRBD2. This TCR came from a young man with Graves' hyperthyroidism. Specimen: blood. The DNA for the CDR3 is TGTGCCGGGGCCCTAGCGGGAGGTTACAATGAGCAGTTCTTC. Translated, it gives CAGALAGGYNEQFF. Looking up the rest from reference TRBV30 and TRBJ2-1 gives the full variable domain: SQTIHQWPATLVQPVGSPLSLECTVEGTSNPNLYWYRQAAGRGLQLLFYSVGIGQISSEVPQNLSASRPQDRQFILSSKKLLLSDSGFYLCAGALAGGYNEQFFGPGTRLTVL.